This T cell receptor (beta chain) was recovered during a study of blood T cell repertoires in COVID-19. Study information: The origin of the acute and convalescent COVID-19 samples was the United States, Italy and Spain.

CDR3 size: 11 residues. Germline CDR1 is SQVTM and CDR2 is ANQGSEA. The V end lost 6 bases, the J end lost 12 bases, and 14 bases lay between the germline ends. TCRdb's copy holds only in-frame clones and misses some; the assay was immunoSEQ multiplex PCR. The table has 400,000 to 450,000 clones, approximately 88% seen once. The source is a woman aged 50 to 65 with COVID-19, enrolled during active disease. The sample consisted of peripheral blood. The rearrangement joins TRBV29-1 to TRBJ1-4; D may be TRBD1 (6 bases). DNA of the CDR3: TGCAGCGTGGGGGCCCCTGGGGAACTGTTTTTT. This codes for CSVGAPGELFF.